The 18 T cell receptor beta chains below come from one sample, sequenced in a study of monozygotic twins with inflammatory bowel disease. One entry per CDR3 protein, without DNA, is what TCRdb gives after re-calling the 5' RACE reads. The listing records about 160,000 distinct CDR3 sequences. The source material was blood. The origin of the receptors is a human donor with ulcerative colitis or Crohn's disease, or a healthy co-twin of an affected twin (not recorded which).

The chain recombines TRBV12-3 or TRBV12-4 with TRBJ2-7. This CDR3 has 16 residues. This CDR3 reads CASSLTIGPSYYEQYF.

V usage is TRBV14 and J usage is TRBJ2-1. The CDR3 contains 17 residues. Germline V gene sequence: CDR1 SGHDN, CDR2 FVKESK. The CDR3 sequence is CASSQDRARSSYNEQFF.

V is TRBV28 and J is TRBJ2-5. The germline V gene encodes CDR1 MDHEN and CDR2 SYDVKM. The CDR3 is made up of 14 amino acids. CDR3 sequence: CASSVRGGQETQYF.

The CDR3 spells CASSPLGQGAVSSYNSPLHF. The chain has TRBV9 and TRBJ1-6; TCRdb's D call, TRBD1, is unchecked because there is no DNA. The germline V gene has CDR1 SGDLS and CDR2 YYNGEE. The length of the CDR3 is 20 residues.

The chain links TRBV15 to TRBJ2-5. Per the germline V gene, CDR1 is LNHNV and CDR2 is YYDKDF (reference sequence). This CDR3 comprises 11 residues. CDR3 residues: CATSQSWTQYF.

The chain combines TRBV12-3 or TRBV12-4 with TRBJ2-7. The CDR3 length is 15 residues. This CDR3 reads CASSLGSSQIYEQYF.

The CDR3 region is CSWTPFLNSYNEQFF. The chain carries TRBV29-1 and TRBJ2-1; absent DNA, TCRdb's TRBD1 call cannot be checked. The CDR3 runs to 15 residues. CDR1 is SQVTM and CDR2 is ANQGSEA in the germline V gene.

The CDR3 sequence is CAISEGPRRGPTYEQYF. V and J are TRBV10-3 and TRBJ2-7; TCRdb calls TRBD2, which cannot be checked without DNA. The germline gives CDR1 ENHRY, CDR2 SYGVKD. The CDR3 runs to 17 residues.

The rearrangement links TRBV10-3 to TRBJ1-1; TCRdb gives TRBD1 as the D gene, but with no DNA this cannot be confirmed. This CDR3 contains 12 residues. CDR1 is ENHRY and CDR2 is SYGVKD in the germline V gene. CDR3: CAISGGDTEAFF.

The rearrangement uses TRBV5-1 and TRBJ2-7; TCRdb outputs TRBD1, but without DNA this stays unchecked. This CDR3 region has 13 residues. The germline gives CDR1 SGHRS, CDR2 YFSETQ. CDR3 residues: CASSQGTPYEQYF.

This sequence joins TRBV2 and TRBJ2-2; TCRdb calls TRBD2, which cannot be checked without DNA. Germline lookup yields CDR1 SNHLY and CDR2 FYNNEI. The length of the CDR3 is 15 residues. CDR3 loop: CASRKGTANTGELFF.

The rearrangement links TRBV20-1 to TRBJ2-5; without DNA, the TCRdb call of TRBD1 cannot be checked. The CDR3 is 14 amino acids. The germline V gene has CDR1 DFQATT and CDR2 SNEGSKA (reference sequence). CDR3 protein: CSARVSGGGETQYF.

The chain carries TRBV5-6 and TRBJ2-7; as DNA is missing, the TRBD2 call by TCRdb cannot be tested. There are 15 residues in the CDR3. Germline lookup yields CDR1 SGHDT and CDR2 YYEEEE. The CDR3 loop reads CASSRGLAGGSEQYF.

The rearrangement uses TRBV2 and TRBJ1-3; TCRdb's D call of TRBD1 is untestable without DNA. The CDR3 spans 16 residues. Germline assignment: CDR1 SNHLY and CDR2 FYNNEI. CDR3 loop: CASRGRGFSSGNTIYF.

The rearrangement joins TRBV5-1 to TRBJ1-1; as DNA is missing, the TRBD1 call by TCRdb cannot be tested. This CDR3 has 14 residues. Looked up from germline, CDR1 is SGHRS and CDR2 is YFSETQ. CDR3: CASSLMTENTEAFF. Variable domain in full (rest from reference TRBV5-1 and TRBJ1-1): KAGVTQTPRYLIKTRGQQVTLSCSPISGHRSVSWYQQTPGQGLQFLFEYFSETQRNKGNFPGRFSGRQFSNSRSEMNVSTLELGDSALYLCASSLMTENTEAFFGQGTRLTVV.

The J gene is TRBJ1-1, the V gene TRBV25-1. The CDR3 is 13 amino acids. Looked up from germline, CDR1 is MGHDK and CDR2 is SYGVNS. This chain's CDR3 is CASRISGNTEAFF. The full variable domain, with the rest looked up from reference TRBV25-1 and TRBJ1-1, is EADIYQTPRYLVIGTGKKITLECSQTMGHDKMYWYQQDPGMELHLIHYSYGVNSTEKGDLSSESTVSRIRTEHFPLTLESARPSHTSQYLCASRISGNTEAFFGQGTRLTVV.

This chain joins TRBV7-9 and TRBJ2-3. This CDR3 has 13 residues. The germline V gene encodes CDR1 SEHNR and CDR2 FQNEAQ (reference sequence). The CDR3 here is CASSLGSSDTQYF.

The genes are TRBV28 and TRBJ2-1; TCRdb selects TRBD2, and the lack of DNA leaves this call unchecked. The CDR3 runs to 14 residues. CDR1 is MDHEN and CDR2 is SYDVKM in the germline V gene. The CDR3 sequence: CASSFQRRYNEQFF.